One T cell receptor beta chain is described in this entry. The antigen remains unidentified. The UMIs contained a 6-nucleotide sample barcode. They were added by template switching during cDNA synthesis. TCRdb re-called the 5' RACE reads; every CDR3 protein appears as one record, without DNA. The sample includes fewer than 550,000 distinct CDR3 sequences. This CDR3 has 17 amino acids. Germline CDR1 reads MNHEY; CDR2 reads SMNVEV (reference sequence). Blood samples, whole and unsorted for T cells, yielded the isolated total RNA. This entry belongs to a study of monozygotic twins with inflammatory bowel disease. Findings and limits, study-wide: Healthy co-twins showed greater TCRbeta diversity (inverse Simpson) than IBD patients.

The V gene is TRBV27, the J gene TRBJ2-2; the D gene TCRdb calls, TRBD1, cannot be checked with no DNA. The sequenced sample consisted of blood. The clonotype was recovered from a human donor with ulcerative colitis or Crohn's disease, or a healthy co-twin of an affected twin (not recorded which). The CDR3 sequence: CASSFFGSGGFGGELFF.